These 5 T cell receptor beta chains came from one sample sequenced in a study of blood T cell repertoires in COVID-19. TCRdb keeps only in-frame clones here, not all; method: immunoSEQ multiplex PCR. The sample lists about 240,000 clones, 86% occurring once. What was sequenced was peripheral blood. These receptors came from a man older than 75 with acute or convalescent COVID-19.

The rearrangement links TRBV19 to TRBJ2-1; TRBD2 matches 11 bases. The ends lost 5 bases at V and 5 bases at J; junction bases unmatched: 8. This CDR3 is 16 amino acids long. CDR1 is LNHDA and CDR2 is SQIVND in the germline V gene (reference sequence). CDR3 protein: CASSPLAGGTHNEQFF. The CDR3, as DNA: TGTGCCAGTAGTCCATTAGCGGGAGGGACGCACAATGAGCAGTTCTTC.

The V call is TRBV9, the J call TRBJ1-2, with a tentative D call TRBD1 (5 bases). Trimming pared 3 bases from V and 2 bases from J, leaving 14 bases between. This CDR3 contains 15 residues. Germline V gives CDR1 SGDLS, CDR2 YYNGEE. The CDR3 DNA sequence: TGTGCCAGCAGCGAGGGGATTGACAGCAACTATGGCTACACCTTC. Translating it yields CASSEGIDSNYGYTF.

The gene calls are TRBV9 and TRBJ1-6, with D uncertain. This CDR3 region has 15 residues. The V gene lost 4 bases and the J gene lost 10 bases, with 18 bases spanning the gap. Germline V CDR1 and CDR2: SGDLS, YYNGEE. The CDR3 here is CASSLNRGSGSPLHF. The CDR3 DNA is TGTGCCAGCAGCTTAAACCGAGGGAGTGGGTCACCCCTCCACTTT.

The CDR3 bases are TGTGCCAGCAGTGCCACAGGGGGATCTAGGGGAAACACCATATATTTT. Protein: CASSATGGSRGNTIYF. V usage is TRBV6-6 and J usage is TRBJ1-3; 8 nucleotides line up with TRBD1. Germline V gene sequence: CDR1 MNHNY, CDR2 SVGAGI (reference sequence). The CDR3 totals 16 residues. J lost 4 bases, V lost 5 bases, and 10 bases had no gene match.

This clone appeared once. The J gene is TRBJ2-1, the V gene TRBV3-1 (or the pseudogene TRBV3-2); D is ambiguous. Germline V gene lookup returns CDR1 LGHDT and CDR2 YNNKEL (reference sequence). The V gene lost 4 bases and the J gene lost 0 bases, with 10 bases spanning the gap. This CDR3 has 15 amino acids. The CDR3 loop reads CASSPPPSSYNEQFF. DNA of the CDR3: TGTGCCAGCAGCCCCCCACCGAGCTCCTACAATGAGCAGTTCTTC.